This TCR beta chain is from a study of blood T cell repertoires in COVID-19. Germline V gives CDR1 SGHVS, CDR2 FQNEAQ. CDR3 size: 14 residues. V shed 5 bases and J shed 7 bases, with 18 bases lying between them. TCRdb's table, derived via immunoSEQ multiplex PCR, lists solely in-frame clones and lacks some. The sample carries around 100,000 clones, about 86% recorded once. The specimen sequenced was peripheral blood. This receptor was obtained from a human donor in a cohort sampled during active COVID-19. The genes are TRBV7-8 and TRBJ2-7; a weak D match, TRBD1 (7 bases). In DNA, the CDR3 is TGTGCCAGCAGCCAGGCGGGGACAGTTATAGAGCAGTACTTC. Its translation: CASSQAGTVIEQYF.